This TCR beta chain was recovered during a study of T cells after yellow fever vaccination. TCRdb reprocessed the 5' RACE reads via MiXCR and lists one record per CDR3 protein. The data hold approximately 300,000 distinct CDR3 sequences, with roughly 8.7% observed a single time. This TCR was sampled from a man aged 18 to 30 who received the YFV17D yellow fever vaccine. The sequencing used PBMCs, collected on the day of the first yellow fever vaccination.

In DNA form, the CDR3 reads TGTGCCAGCAGTTTAAGGCGGGGGGCACCCGGTGGTGAAAAACTGTTTTTT. Protein: CASSLRRGAPGGEKLFF. This sequence joins TRBV12-3 or TRBV12-4 and TRBJ1-4, with D tentatively TRBD1 (6 bases). V lost 2 bases to trimming and J lost 7 bases, with 20 bases between them. The CDR3 is made up of 17 amino acids.